This T cell receptor beta chain was sequenced for a study of CD8+ T cells in alopecia areata (dated by TCRdb to 2016 to 2018). For the wider study: Treated patients were enrolled in an open-label pilot trial of oral tofacitinib, 5 to 10 mg twice daily, for moderate-to-severe alopecia areata. Tofacitinib was given for 6 to 18 months, followed by 6 months of follow-up off drug to assess delayed response and recurrence. The SALT score, which quantifies the percentage of affected scalp surface area, was used to measure disease severity in treated patients. High-throughput TCRbeta sequencing was used to examine T cell clonal expansion in alopecia areata in both the C3H/HeJ mouse model and human patients. In humans, TCRbeta sequencing was performed on scalp tissue and on sorted CD4+ and CD8+ peripheral blood T cells from healthy controls and from patients with patchy or totalis/universalis alopecia areata. Biopsies were taken from tofacitinib-treated patients at baseline and at 4 and 24 weeks of treatment, and a later scalp biopsy was taken in several of the tofacitinib-treated patients. Clonality in the scalp was compared among normal scalp (n=4), patchy alopecia areata scalp (n=8), and alopecia totalis/universalis scalp (n=8). RNA was obtained with the PAXgene miRNA kit for fixed scalp, the miRNeasy kit for PBMCs, and the RNeasy kit for mouse skin. immunoSEQ multiplex PCR using 35 Vbeta forward primers and 13 Jbeta reverse primers was used to amplify TCRbeta CDR3 regions. What the study reported, not specific to this receptor: Scalp TCR repertoire analysis is complicated because resident alphabeta T cells in normal human skin are also sequenced, whereas mouse skin is dominated by gammadelta T cells. The treated cohort was small, with a single nonresponder, so links between baseline CD8+ expansion and response need larger studies. During tofacitinib treatment, many expanded lesional clones stuck around in both scalp and blood, and this persistence may partly explain why relapse happens after treatment is stopped. Compared with normal scalp, lesional scalp, particularly in alopecia totalis/universalis, had higher clonality and more expanded CD8+ clones, which suggests antigenic drive. Shared TCR sequences between patients were less evident than in mice, which may be partly attributable to HLA diversity in the patient population. Scalp clonality and the number of expanded CD8+ clones among the top 100 scalp clones were significantly decreased by tofacitinib.

The treatment or condition label corresponds to: oral pan-JAK inhibitor, 5-10 mg twice daily. Lesional scalp punch biopsies and peripheral blood were collected from alopecia areata patients. PBMCs were isolated by density centrifugation and stained for CD3, CD4 and CD8, after which CD4+ and CD8+ T cells were sorted on a FACSAria. The library was prepared using the immunoSEQ multiplex PCR assay. For TCR sequencing, RNA was extracted from every sample and reverse transcribed into cDNA to serve as template. First-strand cDNA was synthesized using SuperScript III with a 2:1 mix of oligo-dT and random hexamers. A synthetic immune receptor repertoire was used to assess amplification bias, and residual bias was removed computationally. The authors' analysis ran thus. Raw reads were preprocessed to remove errors, and CDR3 was defined according to IMGT conventions as the region from the conserved cysteine to phenylalanine. Clonality was computed as 1 minus the Shannon entropy, with the entropy normalized by log2 of the number of productive unique TCRs. Whether each scalp clone was CD4 or CD8 was inferred by checking scalp TCRbeta sequences against the CD4 and CD8 repertoires from sorted blood. Drawn from immuneACCESS, this table holds only the in-frame rearrangements with V and J called that TCRdb kept. Clones are partly lost; checked studies trace under half to an unresolved V gene and leave the rest unexplained. The DNA was the basis for D and trimming; V, J and clone size are from that table. A total of 180,000 or so clones appear in this sample, 40% to 65% of them only once. The ten largest clones capture around 10% of the sample.

Trimming takes 2 bases off V and 4 bases off J; junction bases not matched to a gene: 3. Sequences LGHNA (CDR1) and YNFKEQ (CDR2) are obtained from the germline V gene. The CDR3 spans 14 residues, from the cysteine through the phenylalanine. Only the CDR3 portion is preserved as DNA: 42 bases, with reading frame beginning at the first base. Comments on this clone: It has no known antigen specificity. Per-base quality was not reported, and no clone a single base away is much larger than it.

Recombination connected TRBV4-2 to TRBJ2-7, with TRBD1 matching 9 junction bases. The receptor was isolated from a human donor with alopecia areata. The specimen comprised CD8+ T cells sorted from blood, sampled around week 52, from a patient treated with tofacitinib. CDR3 reads: CASSQIGQGYEQYF. The sequenced DNA is TGTGCCAGCAGCCAAATAGGACAGGGGTACGAGCAGTACTTC.